This TCR beta chain was sequenced during a study of T cells in Graves' hyperthyroidism and ophthalmopathy. There were TCR beta CDR3 regions amplified from RNA transcripts. Primed by the HTBI set, a first-round RT-PCR was run on the TCR CDR3. TCRdb passed the multiplex PCR reads through MiXCR, listing each CDR3 protein once. The sample shows under 800,000 distinct CDR3 sequences, 12% to 15% of them seen only once. Only a few counts were recorded for this clonotype. Source material: blood. The receptor was derived from a woman between 18 and 30 years old with Graves' hyperthyroidism.

The DNA for the CDR3 is TGCGCCAGCAGCATTAGCGGGAGTCGGACCGAGCAGTACTTC. Encoded protein: CASSISGSRTEQYF. The genes are TRBV4-1 and TRBJ2-7; 9 bases fit TRBD2. The V and J ends lost 5 bases and 6 bases, in that order; junction bases with no gene match: 8. Per the germline V gene, CDR1 is MGHRA and CDR2 is YSYEKL. This CDR3 comprises 14 residues.